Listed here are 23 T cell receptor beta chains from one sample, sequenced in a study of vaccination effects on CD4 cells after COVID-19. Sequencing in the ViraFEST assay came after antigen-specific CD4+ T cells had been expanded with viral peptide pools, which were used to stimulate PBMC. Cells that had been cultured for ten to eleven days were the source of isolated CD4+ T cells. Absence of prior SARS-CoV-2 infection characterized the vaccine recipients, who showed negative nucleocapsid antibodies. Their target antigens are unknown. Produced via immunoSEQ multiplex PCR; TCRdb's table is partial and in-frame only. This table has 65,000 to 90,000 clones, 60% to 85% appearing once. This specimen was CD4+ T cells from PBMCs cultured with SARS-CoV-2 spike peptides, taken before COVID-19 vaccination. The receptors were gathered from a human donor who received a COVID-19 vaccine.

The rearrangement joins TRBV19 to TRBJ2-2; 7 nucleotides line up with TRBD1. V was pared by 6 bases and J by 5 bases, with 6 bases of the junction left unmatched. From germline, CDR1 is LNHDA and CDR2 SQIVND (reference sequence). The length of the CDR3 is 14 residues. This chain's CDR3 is CASSPTGTTGELFF. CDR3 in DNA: TGTGCCAGTAGCCCGACAGGGACGACCGGGGAGCTGTTTTTT.

CDR3 DNA: TGTGCCAGCAGCCATGGCAGGGGAATCGATTCACCCCTCCACTTT. Translation gives CASSHGRGIDSPLHF. This sequence joins TRBV3-1 (or the pseudogene TRBV3-2) and TRBJ1-6, with a tentative D call TRBD1 (6 bases). Germline-derived CDR1 and CDR2 are LGHDT and YNNKEL (reference sequence). The CDR3 covers 15 residues. Trimming pared 3 bases from V and 8 bases from J, leaving 14 bases between.

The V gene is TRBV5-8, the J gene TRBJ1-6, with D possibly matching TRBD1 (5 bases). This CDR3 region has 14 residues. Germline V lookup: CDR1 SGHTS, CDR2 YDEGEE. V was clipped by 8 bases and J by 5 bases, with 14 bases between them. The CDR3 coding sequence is TGTGCCAGTCACAGGAGGGGAGATAATTCACCCCTCCACTTT. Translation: CASHRRGDNSPLHF.

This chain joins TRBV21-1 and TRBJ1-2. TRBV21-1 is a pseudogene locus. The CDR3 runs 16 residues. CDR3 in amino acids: CASSKPGFQWSYGYTF. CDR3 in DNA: TGTGCCAGCAGCAAACCGGGTTTCCAGTGGAGCTATGGCTACACCTTC.

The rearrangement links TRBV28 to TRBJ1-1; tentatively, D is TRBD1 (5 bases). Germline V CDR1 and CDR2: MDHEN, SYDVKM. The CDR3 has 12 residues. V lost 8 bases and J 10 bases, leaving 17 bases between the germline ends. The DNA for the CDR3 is TGTGCCAGCTGTACGTTGGGGGGGGGAGCTTTCTTT. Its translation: CASCTLGGGAFF.

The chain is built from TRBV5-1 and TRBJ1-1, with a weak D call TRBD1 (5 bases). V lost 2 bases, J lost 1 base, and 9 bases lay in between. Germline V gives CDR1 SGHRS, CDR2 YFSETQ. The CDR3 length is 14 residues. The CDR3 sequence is CASSFVQGNTEAFF. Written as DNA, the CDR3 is TGCGCCAGCAGCTTCGTCCAGGGGAACACTGAAGCTTTCTTT.

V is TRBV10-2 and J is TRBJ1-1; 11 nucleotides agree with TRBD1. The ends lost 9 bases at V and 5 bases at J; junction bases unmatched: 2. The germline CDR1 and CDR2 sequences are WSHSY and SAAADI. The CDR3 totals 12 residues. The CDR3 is CARGTGGTEAFF. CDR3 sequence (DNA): TGCGCCAGGGGGACAGGGGGAACTGAAGCTTTCTTT.

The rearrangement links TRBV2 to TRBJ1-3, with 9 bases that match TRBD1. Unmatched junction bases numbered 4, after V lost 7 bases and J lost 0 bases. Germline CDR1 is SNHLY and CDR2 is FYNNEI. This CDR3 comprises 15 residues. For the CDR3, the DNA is TGTGCCAGCATGAGGGGACAGGGCTCTGGAAACACCATATATTTT. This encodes CASMRGQGSGNTIYF.

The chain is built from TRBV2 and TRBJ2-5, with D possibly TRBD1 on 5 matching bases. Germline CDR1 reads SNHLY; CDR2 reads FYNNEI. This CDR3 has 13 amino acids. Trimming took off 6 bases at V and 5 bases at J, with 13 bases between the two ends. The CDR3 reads CASRKGVVETQYF. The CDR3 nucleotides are TGTGCCAGCAGGAAAGGGGTTGTGGAGACCCAGTACTTC.

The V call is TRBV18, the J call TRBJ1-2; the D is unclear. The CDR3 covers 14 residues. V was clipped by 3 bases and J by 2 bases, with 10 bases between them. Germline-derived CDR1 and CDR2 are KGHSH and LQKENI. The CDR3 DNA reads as TGTGCCAGCTCACCTTCGGCACTGAACTATGGCTACACCTTC. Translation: CASSPSALNYGYTF.

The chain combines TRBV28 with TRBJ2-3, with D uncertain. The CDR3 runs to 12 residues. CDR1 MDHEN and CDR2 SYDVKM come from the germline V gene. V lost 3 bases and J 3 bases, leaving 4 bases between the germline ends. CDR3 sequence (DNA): TGTGCCAGCAGTTTGAGGACAGATACGCAGTATTTT. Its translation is CASSLRTDTQYF.

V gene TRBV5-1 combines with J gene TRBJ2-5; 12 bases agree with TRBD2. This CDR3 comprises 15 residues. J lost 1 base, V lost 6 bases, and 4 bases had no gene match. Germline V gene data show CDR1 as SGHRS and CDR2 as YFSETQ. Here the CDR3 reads CASMLAGGPQETQYF. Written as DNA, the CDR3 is TGCGCCAGCATGCTAGCGGGGGGGCCCCAAGAGACCCAGTACTTC. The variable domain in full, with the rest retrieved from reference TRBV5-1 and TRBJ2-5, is KAGVTQTPRYLIKTRGQQVTLSCSPISGHRSVSWYQQTPGQGLQFLFEYFSETQRNKGNFPGRFSGRQFSNSRSEMNVSTLELGDSALYLCASMLAGGPQETQYFGPGTRLLVL.

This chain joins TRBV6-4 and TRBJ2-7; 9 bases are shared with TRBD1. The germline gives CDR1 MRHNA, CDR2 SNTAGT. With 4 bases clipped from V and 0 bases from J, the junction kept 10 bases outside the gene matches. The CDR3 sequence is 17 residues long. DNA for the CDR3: TGTGCCAGCAGTGGACAGGCCGGGACAGGGTTCTCCTACGAGCAGTACGTC. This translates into CASSGQAGTGFSYEQYV.

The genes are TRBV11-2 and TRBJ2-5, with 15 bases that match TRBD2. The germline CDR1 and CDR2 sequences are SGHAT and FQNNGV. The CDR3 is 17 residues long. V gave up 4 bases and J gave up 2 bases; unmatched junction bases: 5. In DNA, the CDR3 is TGTGCCAGCAGCTGGGGACTAGCGGGGGGCCGGCAAGAGACCCAGTACTTC. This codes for CASSWGLAGGRQETQYF. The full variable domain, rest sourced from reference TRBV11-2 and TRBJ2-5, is EAGVAQSPRYKIIEKRQSVAFWCNPISGHATLYWYQQILGQGPKLLIQFQNNGVVDDSQLPKDRFSAERLKGVDSTLKIQPAKLEDSAVYLCASSWGLAGGRQETQYFGPGTRLLVL.

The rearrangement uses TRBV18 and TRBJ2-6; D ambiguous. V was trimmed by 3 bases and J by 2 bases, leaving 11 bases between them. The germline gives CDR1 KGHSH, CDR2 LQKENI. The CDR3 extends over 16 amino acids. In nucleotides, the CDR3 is TGTGCCAGCTCACCTAACACGGAGACTGGGGCCAACGTCCTGACTTTC. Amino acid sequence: CASSPNTETGANVLTF.

This chain's CDR3 is CASSEPAGGLLRSYNEQFF. The CDR3 bases are TGTGCCAGCAGTGAACCGGCGGGGGGCCTTCTCCGTTCCTACAATGAGCAGTTCTTC. The V and J genes are TRBV6-1 and TRBJ2-1, with 8 nucleotides matching TRBD2. Germline V gene data show CDR1 as MNHNS and CDR2 as SASEGT. This CDR3 has 19 residues. The V gene end was trimmed by 2 bases and the J gene end by 1 base; junction bases not matched to a gene: 13.

This CDR3 reads CSVASDSSSYEQYV. The CDR3 DNA is TGCAGCGTTGCGTCGGACAGTAGCTCCTACGAGCAGTACGTC. This chain links TRBV29-1 with TRBJ2-7; a weak D match, TRBD1 (6 bases). Germline V CDR1 and CDR2: SQVTM, ANQGSEA. The V end lost 4 bases, the J end lost 0 bases, and 13 bases lay between the germline ends. The CDR3 runs to 14 residues.

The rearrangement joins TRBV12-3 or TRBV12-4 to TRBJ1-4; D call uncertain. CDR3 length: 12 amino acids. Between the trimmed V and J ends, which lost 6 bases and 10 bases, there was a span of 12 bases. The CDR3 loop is CASRYNTGKLFF. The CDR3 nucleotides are TGTGCCAGCAGGTACAATACGGGAAAACTGTTTTTT.

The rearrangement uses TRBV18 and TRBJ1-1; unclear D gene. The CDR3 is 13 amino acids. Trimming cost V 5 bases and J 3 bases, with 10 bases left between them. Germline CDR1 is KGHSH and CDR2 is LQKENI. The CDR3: CASSSSPYTEAFF. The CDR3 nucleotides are TGTGCCAGCTCATCATCCCCCTACACTGAAGCTTTCTTT.

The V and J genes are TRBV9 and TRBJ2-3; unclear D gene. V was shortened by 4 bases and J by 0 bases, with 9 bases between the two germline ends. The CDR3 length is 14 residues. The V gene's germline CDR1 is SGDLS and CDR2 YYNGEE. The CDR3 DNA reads TGTGCCAGCAGCATGACGACGAGCACAGATACGCAGTATTTT. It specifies CASSMTTSTDTQYF.

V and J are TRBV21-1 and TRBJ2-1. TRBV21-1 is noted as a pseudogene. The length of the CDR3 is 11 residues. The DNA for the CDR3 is TGTGCCAGCAGCAGGGTCAATGAGCAGTTCTTC. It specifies CASSRVNEQFF.

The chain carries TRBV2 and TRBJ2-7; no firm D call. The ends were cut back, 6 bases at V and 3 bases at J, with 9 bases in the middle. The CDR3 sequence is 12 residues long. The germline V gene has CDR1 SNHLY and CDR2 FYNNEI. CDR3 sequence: CASSQQIYEQYV. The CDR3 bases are TGTGCCAGCAGCCAACAAATCTACGAGCAGTACGTC.

The CDR3 nucleotides are TGCGCCAGCAGCCAAGACAGGGCTAACTATGGCTACACCTTC. Residues: CASSQDRANYGYTF. The chain couples TRBV4-3 to TRBJ1-2; perhaps TRBD1 as D (5 bases). V lost 0 bases to trimming and J lost 0 bases, with 5 bases between them. This CDR3 is built from 14 residues. Looked up from germline, CDR1 is LGHNA and CDR2 is YSLEER.